These 16 T cell receptor beta chains were all obtained from the same sample, sequenced in a study of blood T cell repertoires in COVID-19. The method was immunoSEQ multiplex PCR; TCRdb's version includes in-frame clones alone and lacks a portion of them. The table has under 550,000 clones, around 90% seen once. The sequenced sample was peripheral blood. All receptors derive from a young man with COVID-19, enrolled during active disease.

J is TRBJ2-3 and V is TRBV11-3; TRBD2 matches 11 bases. Trimming took 4 bases from V and 5 from J; bases not matched to a gene: 5. This CDR3 is built from 15 residues. Per germline, CDR1 SGHNT and CDR2 YENEEA. The CDR3 nucleotides are TGTGCCAGCAGCTGGGTAGCGGGAGGGCAAGATACGCAGTATTTT. Encoded protein: CASSWVAGGQDTQYF. Full variable domain (remainder filled in from reference TRBV11-3 and TRBJ2-3): EAGVVQSPRYKIIEKKQPVAFWCNPISGHNTLYWYLQNLGQGPELLIRYENEEAVDDSQLPKDRFSAERLKGVDSTLKIQPAELGDSAVYLCASSWVAGGQDTQYFGPGTRLTVL.

The chain carries TRBV24-1 and TRBJ2-3; tentative D call: TRBD2 (6 bases). The CDR3 loop spans 14 amino acids. Germline CDR1 reads KGHDR; CDR2 reads SFDVKD. Trimming stripped 5 bases from V and 4 bases from J, with 12 bases between. CDR3 residues: CATSGRVEADTQYF. The CDR3 DNA sequence: TGTGCCACCAGTGGGAGGGTCGAGGCAGATACGCAGTATTTT.

The chain uses TRBV4-1 and TRBJ2-7; 9 nucleotides line up with TRBD2. J lost 2 bases, V lost 0 bases, and 8 bases had no gene match. There are 17 residues in the CDR3. CDR1 and CDR2 from the germline V gene are MGHRA and YSYEKL. The chain's CDR3 is CASSQEGSSGTPYEQYF. In DNA, the CDR3 is TGCGCCAGCAGCCAAGAGGGGTCTAGCGGGACCCCCTACGAGCAGTACTTC.

The CDR3 DNA reads as TGTGCTAGTGGCGCAGCGAGCACAGATACGCAGTATTTT. This gives the protein CASGAASTDTQYF. The chain is built from TRBV12-5 and TRBJ2-3, with no clear D. Trimming removed 6 bases at V and 0 bases at J, with 7 bases between. The length of the CDR3 is 13 residues. Germline CDR1 reads LGHNT; CDR2 reads FRNRAP.

This clone has just one count. The chain couples TRBV7-2 to TRBJ2-2; 9 bases line up with TRBD1. J lost 6 bases, V lost 5 bases, and 4 bases had no gene match. This CDR3 is built from 14 residues. Germline V gene lookup returns CDR1 SGHTA and CDR2 FQGNSA. CDR3 amino acids: CASSGRTGAGELFF. The CDR3 DNA is TGTGCCAGCAGCGGAAGGACAGGGGCCGGGGAGCTGTTTTTT.

The CDR3 bases are TGCAGCGTTATGGGGGACTCAAGGGCCGGGGAGCTGTTTTTT. Amino acids: CSVMGDSRAGELFF. The chain couples TRBV29-1 to TRBJ2-2, with D perhaps matching TRBD2 (6 bases). The V gene's germline CDR1 is SQVTM and CDR2 ANQGSEA. V dropped 5 bases and J dropped 6 bases, with 16 bases sitting between them. CDR3 length: 14 amino acids.

J is TRBJ1-2 and V is TRBV3-1 (or the pseudogene TRBV3-2); D is perhaps TRBD1 (5 bases). The CDR3 is 14 amino acids. Trimming stripped 5 bases from V and 6 bases from J, with 16 bases between. Germline assignment: CDR1 LGHDT and CDR2 YNNKEL (reference sequence). Written as DNA, the CDR3 is TGTGCCAGCAGCTCGAAGGGGCAGGGTCATGGCTACACCTTC. This translates into CASSSKGQGHGYTF.

The chain employs TRBV5-1 and TRBJ2-3; D might be TRBD2 (7 bases). The CDR3 loop spans 15 amino acids. V gave up 6 bases and J gave up 1 base, with 15 bases separating them. In germline, CDR1 is SGHRS, CDR2 YFSETQ. CDR3 residues: CASIPGGGGTDTQYF. The CDR3 nucleotides read TGCGCCAGCATCCCGGGGGGCGGGGGCACAGATACGCAGTATTTT.

Of note for this clone: This CDR3 is also generated by other DNA sequences in the sample. The chain joins TRBV4-1 to TRBJ2-7, with D tentatively TRBD1 (6 bases). The V end was cut by 1 base, the J end by 0 bases, with 10 bases between. Germline V gene sequence: CDR1 MGHRA, CDR2 YSYEKL. The CDR3 is 15 residues long. The CDR3 DNA follows: TGCGCCAGCAGCCAAGCGACAGGCAGCTCCTACGAGCAGTACTTC. Protein sequence: CASSQATGSSYEQYF.

This clone was seen only once. This rearrangement joins TRBV10-3 to TRBJ2-5; perhaps TRBD1 as D (6 bases). Germline assignment: CDR1 ENHRY and CDR2 SYGVKD. The CDR3 consists of 16 residues. V was cut by 0 bases and J by 3 bases, with 14 bases left in between. For the CDR3, the DNA is TGTGCCATCAGTGAGTCAGTCACCAGGGGAGAAGAGACCCAGTACTTC. Amino acids: CAISESVTRGEETQYF.

This chain connects TRBV19 to TRBJ2-5, with TRBD1 as a possible D gene (6 bases). The germline CDR1 and CDR2 sequences are LNHDA and SQIVND (reference sequence). This CDR3 contains 14 residues. V lost 2 bases, J lost 5 bases, and 12 bases lay in between. The chain's CDR3 is CASSISLTGETQYF. For the CDR3, the DNA is TGTGCCAGTAGTATAAGTTTAACAGGGGAGACCCAGTACTTC.

The chain recombines TRBV6-1 with TRBJ1-3; perhaps TRBD1 as D (5 bases). Between the trimmed V and J ends, which lost 0 bases and 4 bases, there was a span of 10 bases. Germline V gene lookup returns CDR1 MNHNS and CDR2 SASEGT. This CDR3 spans 15 amino acids. Written as DNA, the CDR3 is TGTGCCAGCAGTGAAGCAGGGGTCGCCGGAAACACCATATATTTT. Amino acids: CASSEAGVAGNTIYF.

The J gene is TRBJ2-6, the V gene TRBV4-1, with TRBD1 identical over 9 bases. Germline-derived CDR1 and CDR2 are MGHRA and YSYEKL. CDR3 length: 16 amino acids. With 5 bases clipped from V and 2 bases from J, the junction kept 4 bases outside the gene matches. The CDR3 DNA follows: TGCGCCAGCAGCAAAAGGACAGGGGCTGGGGCCAACGTCCTGACTTTC. Translating gives CASSKRTGAGANVLTF.

The chain uses TRBV19 and TRBJ2-5; D perhaps matches TRBD1 (5 bases). The CDR3 loop spans 12 amino acids. Trimming took 8 bases from V and 2 from J, leaving 9 bases between them. Germline V gives CDR1 LNHDA, CDR2 SQIVND (reference sequence). CDR3 sequence reads: CASSDIQETQYF. DNA for the CDR3: TGTGCCAGTTCGGACATTCAAGAGACCCAGTACTTC.

The V gene is TRBV10-2, the J gene TRBJ2-1; D not certain. The CDR3 is 12 residues long. Between the trimmed V and J ends, which lost 10 bases and 8 bases, there was a span of 15 bases. CDR1 is WSHSY, CDR2 SAAADI, per germline. The CDR3: CATQALRDEQFF. CDR3 DNA: TGCGCCACCCAAGCGCTCCGCGATGAGCAGTTCTTC.

The chain recombines TRBV7-2 with TRBJ2-5; no reliable D call. The germline V gene has CDR1 SGHTA and CDR2 FQGNSA. Deletions cut 5 bases from V and 5 bases from J, with 12 bases between. This CDR3 contains 13 residues. Written as DNA, the CDR3 is TGTGCCAGCAGCGTCAGACCTAGGGAGACCCAGTACTTC. Translated, it gives CASSVRPRETQYF.